The subject of this entry is one TCR beta chain. Its antigen is still unknown. The sample comes from a study of blood T cells in healthy people across ages. CDR3 length equals 13 residues. V was cut by 8 bases and J by 2 bases, with 13 bases left in between. The germline V gene encodes CDR1 MNHEY and CDR2 SVGEGT. Combining a sample-barcoded 5' primer with a J-beta primer mix, a second PCR ran for about 7 to 11 cycles. TCRdb called the 5' RACE reads again in MiXCR, with one record for every CDR3 protein. Here the sample spans about 1.4 million distinct CDR3 sequences, roughly 64% being singletons. Study results and caveats: Donor CMV status was unknown, possibly confounding expanded clonotype changes.

Sequencing was carried out using blood. The chain joins TRBV6-2 or TRBV6-3 to TRBJ2-7, with D possibly TRBD1 on 6 matching bases. The sequence came from a man between 18 and 35 years old in good health. CDR3 nucleotide sequence: TGTGCCAGCTTACAGGGCTCCCCCTACGAGCAGTACTTC. As protein: CASLQGSPYEQYF.